This T cell receptor (beta chain) comes out of a study of blood T cell repertoires in COVID-19. Study in general: COVID-19 samples from acute and convalescent phases originated in the United States, Italy and Spain.

This clone was detected once. Some clones are missing from TCRdb's copy, which holds only in-frame ones; the method was immunoSEQ multiplex PCR. The data hold some 250,000 clones, with 60% to 75% observed a single time. The TCR originated in a woman over 75 with acute or convalescent COVID-19. Sequencing was done on a sample of peripheral blood.

Written as DNA, the CDR3 is TGTGCCAGCAGCTCACGGACTAGCGGGAGTATTTCCTACGAGCAGTACTTC. Protein: CASSSRTSGSISYEQYF. The chain joins TRBV12-1 to TRBJ2-7; the D call of TRBD2 is as the table states it, not checked on the DNA. TRBV12-1 is a documented pseudogene. The CDR3 is made up of 17 amino acids.